The rows below give T cell receptor beta chains drawn from one sample of a study of blood T cell repertoires in COVID-19. Profiled with immunoSEQ multiplex PCR; TCRdb holds only in-frame clones, not every one. Seen here are fewer than 300,000 clones, 88% observed once, and the top ten hold approximately 3.7%. Material: peripheral blood. The receptors shown here come from a man in his 60s who had recovered from COVID-19. Each CDR3 is given with its conserved first and last residue. The D gene is left open where the match is weak. Clone sizes are given selectively: once, few, many, or a class where the clone is expanded.

CDR3nt: TGTGCCAGCAGACTAAACACCGGGGAGCTGTTTTTT
CDR3aa: CASRLNTGELFF
v_gene: TRBV12-3/TRBV12-4
abundance: -
j_gene: TRBJ2-2
d_gene: -
len: 12

CDR3nt: TGTGCCAGCAGCGGCCAAGGACAGGGGGAGAACACTGAAGCTTTCTTT
CDR3aa: CASSGQGQGENTEAFF
v_gene: TRBV7-2
abundance: -
j_gene: TRBJ1-1
d_gene: TRBD1
len: 16

CDR3nt: TGTGCCAGTAATTTTAGCGGGGGAGGGGAGACCCAGTACTTC
CDR3aa: CASNFSGGGETQYF
v_gene: TRBV19
abundance: -
j_gene: TRBJ2-5
d_gene: TRBD2
len: 14

CDR3nt: TGTGCCTGGAGTTTTGGCGAACTAGCGGGAACAGATACGCAGTATTTT
CDR3aa: CAWSFGELAGTDTQYF
v_gene: TRBV30
abundance: -
j_gene: TRBJ2-3
d_gene: TRBD2
len: 16

CDR3nt: TGTGCCAGCAGCCAAGTAGGGGCCTCGGCCTACGAGCAGTACTTC
CDR3aa: CASSQVGASAYEQYF
v_gene: TRBV4-2
abundance: -
j_gene: TRBJ2-7
d_gene: -
len: 15

CDR3nt: TGTGCCAGCAGTTTAGGCCCCCTTTACGACAGGGGTTACTCCTACGAGCAGTACTTC
CDR3aa: CASSLGPLYDRGYSYEQYF
v_gene: TRBV27
abundance: -
j_gene: TRBJ2-7
d_gene: TRBD1
len: 19

CDR3nt: TGTGCCACCAGGGCGGGGATGGATACGCAGTATTTT
CDR3aa: CATRAGMDTQYF
v_gene: TRBV15
abundance: -
j_gene: TRBJ2-3
d_gene: -
len: 12

CDR3nt: TGTGCCAGCAGCTCAGGGGGAAGTGAGCAGTTCTTC
CDR3aa: CASSSGGSEQFF
v_gene: TRBV7-3
abundance: -
j_gene: TRBJ2-1
d_gene: TRBD1
len: 12

CDR3nt: TGTGCCAGCAGGGCAGGGTGGACTGGAAACACCATATATTTT
CDR3aa: CASRAGWTGNTIYF
v_gene: TRBV28
abundance: many
j_gene: TRBJ1-3
d_gene: -
len: 14

CDR3nt: TGTGCCAGCAGCATCCCCGGGACAGGGGCGCCTGAATCTATAACCATGAACACTGAAGCTTTCTTT
CDR3aa: CASSIPGTGAPESITMNTEAFF
v_gene: TRBV7-6
abundance: -
j_gene: TRBJ1-1
d_gene: TRBD1
len: 22

CDR3nt: TGTGCCACCAGTGATTTGAACCGGGACTATGGCTACACCTTC
CDR3aa: CATSDLNRDYGYTF
v_gene: TRBV24-1
abundance: once
j_gene: TRBJ1-2
d_gene: -
len: 14

CDR3nt: TGTGCCAGCAGGCCATCCGGGCCGAAGGGGGTTGACACCATATATTTT
CDR3aa: CASRPSGPKGVDTIYF
v_gene: TRBV6-4
abundance: once
j_gene: TRBJ1-3
d_gene: -
len: 16

CDR3nt: TGTGCTAGTGGTTCAATCGCACAGGGGGCTGGCTATGGCTACACCTTC
CDR3aa: CASGSIAQGAGYGYTF
v_gene: TRBV12-5
abundance: -
j_gene: TRBJ1-2
d_gene: TRBD1
len: 16

CDR3nt: TGCGCCAGCAGCCATAACACAGGGTCGAGCGGCTACACCTTC
CDR3aa: CASSHNTGSSGYTF
v_gene: TRBV5-1
abundance: once
j_gene: TRBJ1-2
d_gene: -
len: 14

CDR3nt: TGTGCCAGCAGCCAAGAAGGATTAGGAGCGGGGGTAAGGGGCGAGCAGTACTTC
CDR3aa: CASSQEGLGAGVRGEQYF
v_gene: TRBV4-2
abundance: -
j_gene: TRBJ2-7
d_gene: TRBD2
len: 18

CDR3nt: TGTGCTAGTGGTTTGGACAGGGTAAGAGATACGCAGTATTTT
CDR3aa: CASGLDRVRDTQYF
v_gene: TRBV12-5
abundance: -
j_gene: TRBJ2-3
d_gene: -
len: 14

CDR3nt: TGTGCCAGCAGTTATACAGACAGGGAGGGCTACACCTTC
CDR3aa: CASSYTDREGYTF
v_gene: TRBV6-6
abundance: -
j_gene: TRBJ1-2
d_gene: TRBD1
len: 13

CDR3nt: TGCGCCAGCAGCTTGACACAGGTCAGCACAGATACGCAGTATTTT
CDR3aa: CASSLTQVSTDTQYF
v_gene: TRBV5-1
abundance: -
j_gene: TRBJ2-3
d_gene: -
len: 15

CDR3nt: TGTGCCAGCAGCCTGCTTTCGGGAGGCTCCTACGAGCAGTACTTC
CDR3aa: CASSLLSGGSYEQYF
v_gene: TRBV5-6
abundance: -
j_gene: TRBJ2-7
d_gene: TRBD2
len: 15

CDR3nt: TGTGCCAGCTTTCTCTATGGCTACACCTTC
CDR3aa: CASFLYGYTF
v_gene: TRBV2
abundance: -
j_gene: TRBJ1-2
d_gene: -
len: 10

CDR3nt: TGTGCCAGCAGCGGAGGAGAACGAGCCCTGACCTACGAGCAGTACTTC
CDR3aa: CASSGGERALTYEQYF
v_gene: TRBV7-9
abundance: -
j_gene: TRBJ2-7
d_gene: -
len: 16

CDR3nt: TGTGCCAGCAGTTATCGGAGCTCTGGGGCCAACGTCCTGACTTTC
CDR3aa: CASSYRSSGANVLTF
v_gene: TRBV6-5
abundance: -
j_gene: TRBJ2-6
d_gene: -
len: 15

CDR3nt: TGTGCCAGCAGCAAAGATAGGGGCGGCTACGAGCAGTACTTC
CDR3aa: CASSKDRGGYEQYF
v_gene: TRBV27
abundance: -
j_gene: TRBJ2-7
d_gene: -
len: 14

CDR3nt: TGTGCCAGCAGTGATGTCGCCCCGAACTCCGGAAACACCATATATTTT
CDR3aa: CASSDVAPNSGNTIYF
v_gene: TRBV2
abundance: -
j_gene: TRBJ1-3
d_gene: -
len: 16

CDR3nt: TGTGCCAGCAGCGCGACTCGGACGGGAGAAGCTTTCTTT
CDR3aa: CASSATRTGEAFF
v_gene: TRBV9
abundance: -
j_gene: TRBJ1-1
d_gene: -
len: 13

CDR3nt: TGTGCCAGCAGCTCCTTCCGGGACAGTGATGAAAAACTGTTTTTT
CDR3aa: CASSSFRDSDEKLFF
v_gene: TRBV7-2
abundance: -
j_gene: TRBJ1-4
d_gene: TRBD1
len: 15

CDR3nt: TGTGCCAGCAGCCAAGGTACCCTAAATTCACCCCTCCACTTT
CDR3aa: CASSQGTLNSPLHF
v_gene: TRBV3-1/TRBV3-2
abundance: -
j_gene: TRBJ1-6
d_gene: -
len: 14

CDR3nt: TGTGCCAGCAGCTTAGGTATAGCGGTCACAGATACGCAGTATTTT
CDR3aa: CASSLGIAVTDTQYF
v_gene: TRBV7-9
abundance: -
j_gene: TRBJ2-3
d_gene: -
len: 15

CDR3nt: TGTGCCTGGAGTGACACAGGCTACGAGCAGTACTTC
CDR3aa: CAWSDTGYEQYF
v_gene: TRBV30
abundance: -
j_gene: TRBJ2-7
d_gene: -
len: 12

CDR3nt: TGCAGCGTCCCGATCGGGACAGGGGGCAGGGTTGGTGAAGCTTTCTTT
CDR3aa: CSVPIGTGGRVGEAFF
v_gene: TRBV29-1
abundance: -
j_gene: TRBJ1-1
d_gene: TRBD1
len: 16

CDR3nt: TGTGCCAGCAGCCGACAGGGATACTATGGCTACACCTTC
CDR3aa: CASSRQGYYGYTF
v_gene: TRBV7-8
abundance: -
j_gene: TRBJ1-2
d_gene: TRBD1
len: 13

CDR3nt: TGTGCCAGCAGCGTAGCTCTAGGGGCCACTGGAAACACCATATATTTT
CDR3aa: CASSVALGATGNTIYF
v_gene: TRBV9
abundance: -
j_gene: TRBJ1-3
d_gene: -
len: 16

CDR3nt: TGTGCCAGCAGTGGAGGGCGGGGAGCTGGAAACACCATATATTTT
CDR3aa: CASSGGRGAGNTIYF
v_gene: TRBV2
abundance: once
j_gene: TRBJ1-3
d_gene: -
len: 15

CDR3nt: TGTGCCAGCAGTTTATTCGGGACAGGGATGAGTGAGCAGTTCTTC
CDR3aa: CASSLFGTGMSEQFF
v_gene: TRBV27
abundance: -
j_gene: TRBJ2-1
d_gene: TRBD1
len: 15

CDR3nt: TGCGCCAGCAGCGATAAAACAGGCTATAATTCACCCCTCCACTTT
CDR3aa: CASSDKTGYNSPLHF
v_gene: TRBV5-1
abundance: -
j_gene: TRBJ1-6
d_gene: -
len: 15

CDR3nt: TGTGCCTGGAGAGGGACTGGGTTAGACACGCAGTATTTT
CDR3aa: CAWRGTGLDTQYF
v_gene: TRBV30
abundance: -
j_gene: TRBJ2-3
d_gene: -
len: 13

CDR3nt: TGTGCCAGCAGTTACCTTAGCCACAGGGATCGGGGGAACACTGAAGCTTTCTTT
CDR3aa: CASSYLSHRDRGNTEAFF
v_gene: TRBV6-2/TRBV6-3
abundance: -
j_gene: TRBJ1-1
d_gene: -
len: 18

CDR3nt: TGTGCCAGCAGTTATCTACGGGGGGGCCCCCAAGAGACCCAGTACTTC
CDR3aa: CASSYLRGGPQETQYF
v_gene: TRBV6-5
abundance: -
j_gene: TRBJ2-5
d_gene: TRBD2
len: 16

CDR3nt: TGTGCCAGCTCACCACCGAGGACAGGTGATCCCCTCTTGAACACTGAAGCTTTCTTT
CDR3aa: CASSPPRTGDPLLNTEAFF
v_gene: TRBV18
abundance: -
j_gene: TRBJ1-1
d_gene: TRBD1
len: 19

CDR3nt: TGTGCCAGCAGTGAAGCAATCATACACTACGAGCAGTACTTC
CDR3aa: CASSEAIIHYEQYF
v_gene: TRBV6-1
abundance: -
j_gene: TRBJ2-7
d_gene: -
len: 14

CDR3nt: TGCGCCAGCAGTGAGGACAGCGTGAACACTGAAGCTTTCTTT
CDR3aa: CASSEDSVNTEAFF
v_gene: TRBV10-1
abundance: -
j_gene: TRBJ1-1
d_gene: -
len: 14

CDR3nt: TGTGCCAGCAGCTTAGGGGGGAGGCTTAATGAAAAACTGTTTTTT
CDR3aa: CASSLGGRLNEKLFF
v_gene: TRBV7-2
abundance: -
j_gene: TRBJ1-4
d_gene: -
len: 15

CDR3nt: TGTGCCAGCCAGGACAGGCCTGGGGAGCAGTACTTC
CDR3aa: CASQDRPGEQYF
v_gene: TRBV6-5
abundance: -
j_gene: TRBJ2-7
d_gene: TRBD1
len: 12

CDR3nt: TGTGCCAGCAGTGATAAAACGACGACAGGGGGCTTTTTGCAGCCCCAGCATTTT
CDR3aa: CASSDKTTTGGFLQPQHF
v_gene: TRBV6-1
abundance: few
j_gene: TRBJ1-5
d_gene: TRBD1
len: 18

CDR3nt: TGTGCCAGCAGCTTGTCGAGTACTTCCGAGCAGTACTTC
CDR3aa: CASSLSSTSEQYF
v_gene: TRBV5-6
abundance: -
j_gene: TRBJ2-7
d_gene: -
len: 13

CDR3nt: TGTGCCAGCAGTGTCACAGGGTCGAACACCGGGGAGCTGTTTTTT
CDR3aa: CASSVTGSNTGELFF
v_gene: TRBV2
abundance: few
j_gene: TRBJ2-2
d_gene: -
len: 15

CDR3nt: TGTGCCAGCAGCCAAGGCTTTAGGGCTAGCGGGGGGTACAATGAGCAGTTCTTC
CDR3aa: CASSQGFRASGGYNEQFF
v_gene: TRBV3-1/TRBV3-2
abundance: once
j_gene: TRBJ2-1
d_gene: TRBD2
len: 18

CDR3nt: TGTGCCAGCAGTACAGGGAGCACAGATACGCAGTATTTT
CDR3aa: CASSTGSTDTQYF
v_gene: TRBV12-3/TRBV12-4
abundance: once
j_gene: TRBJ2-3
d_gene: -
len: 13

CDR3nt: TGTGCCAGCAGCGTAGACCCTGGACAGGGAGCCAAAAACATTCAGTACTTC
CDR3aa: CASSVDPGQGAKNIQYF
v_gene: TRBV9
abundance: -
j_gene: TRBJ2-4
d_gene: TRBD1
len: 17

CDR3nt: TGTGCCAGTAGTCTGCTAGCGGGTAACACCGGGGAGCTGTTTTTT
CDR3aa: CASSLLAGNTGELFF
v_gene: TRBV19
abundance: -
j_gene: TRBJ2-2
d_gene: TRBD2
len: 15

CDR3nt: TGCAGTGCCCCCGAAAAGTTCGGGCAGTACTTC
CDR3aa: CSAPEKFGQYF
v_gene: TRBV20-1
abundance: -
j_gene: TRBJ2-7
d_gene: -
len: 11